Listed below are T cell receptor beta chains from one sample, sequenced in a study of beta chain features in type 1 diabetes. Some clones are missing from TCRdb's copy, which holds only in-frame ones; the method was immunoSEQ multiplex PCR. Here the sample spans 300,000 to 450,000 clones, 10% to 15% being singletons. Sequenced input: naive CD4+ T cells from blood. All receptors derive from a man between 18 and 35 years old in good health. Each CDR3 is given with its conserved first and last residue. The size of a clone is reported for some rows only, either as once, few or many, or as a class for expanded clones.

CDR3 protein: CASSATQGYEQYF; V gene: TRBV19; clone size: NA
CDR3 protein: CASSYDLSVLETQYF; V gene: TRBV6-5; clone size: few
CDR3 protein: CASSARDRGETQYF; V gene: TRBV5-4; clone size: few
CDR3 protein: CASSIPGSPLAVGELFF; V gene: TRBV19; clone size: NA
CDR3 protein: CASSLYGSGANVLTF; V gene: TRBV7-9; clone size: few
CDR3 protein: CAWSAGLIYEQYF; V gene: TRBV30; clone size: NA
CDR3 protein: CAWSVRVLGVSYTF; V gene: TRBV30; clone size: NA
CDR3 protein: CATSRDSGSRSRYGYTF; V gene: TRBV15; clone size: few
CDR3 protein: CASRRQGPYNEQFF; V gene: TRBV28; clone size: NA
CDR3 protein: CASSRTTGGHADTEAFF; V gene: TRBV4-2; clone size: few
CDR3 protein: CASSVGVTSGNEQFF; V gene: TRBV9; clone size: NA
CDR3 protein: CASSLPGGYGNTIYF; V gene: TRBV13; clone size: NA
CDR3 protein: CASRGGFRDSSYEQYF; V gene: TRBV28; clone size: NA
CDR3 protein: CASSQEAAGHRRDTQYF; V gene: TRBV4-3; clone size: few
CDR3 protein: CASSWGQGPYNEQFF; V gene: TRBV5-1; clone size: NA
CDR3 protein: CASSRTVGYGEQFF; V gene: TRBV19; clone size: few
CDR3 protein: CASSIRDIGDEQFF; V gene: TRBV19; clone size: few
CDR3 protein: CASGAGQSYNSPLHF; V gene: TRBV18; clone size: NA
CDR3 protein: CASSLRLAGRTDTQYF; V gene: TRBV5-1; clone size: NA
CDR3 protein: CSSGASGVTDTQYF; V gene: TRBV29-1; clone size: NA
CDR3 protein: CASSPLTRGRYNEQFF; V gene: TRBV4-2; clone size: few
CDR3 protein: CASTPPTGNPYEQYF; V gene: TRBV7-2; clone size: few
CDR3 protein: CASSLLAVVDTGELFF; V gene: TRBV5-1; clone size: NA
CDR3 protein: CASSSVTSGDSYEQYF; V gene: TRBV7-3; clone size: NA
CDR3 protein: CASNTLASNNEQFF; V gene: TRBV14; clone size: few
CDR3 protein: CATSRDPTGRGYEQYF; V gene: TRBV15; clone size: few
CDR3 protein: CASTGVRETQYF; V gene: TRBV28; clone size: NA
CDR3 protein: CAINAGGNEQYF; V gene: TRBV10-3; clone size: few
CDR3 protein: CASRLSESMAAYEQYF; V gene: TRBV19; clone size: NA
CDR3 protein: CSASSGTTDTQYF; V gene: TRBV29-1; clone size: few
CDR3 protein: CSVDSPTYNEQFF; V gene: TRBV29-1; clone size: few
CDR3 protein: CASSLDSGGADTQYF; V gene: TRBV5-5; clone size: NA
CDR3 protein: CASNTGVVDYGYTF; V gene: TRBV5-6; clone size: NA
CDR3 protein: CASSQRTGSETQYF; V gene: TRBV6-5; clone size: few
CDR3 protein: CASSQVGGGETQYF; V gene: TRBV4-2; clone size: once
CDR3 protein: CASSLRLWTSGTNYNEQFF; V gene: TRBV7-9; clone size: few
CDR3 protein: CASRETSSSGANVLTF; V gene: TRBV5-1; clone size: few
CDR3 protein: CASRTGFHGANVLTF; V gene: TRBV6-5; clone size: few
CDR3 protein: CASSLARGLAADTQYF; V gene: TRBV5-4; clone size: few
CDR3 protein: CASSSSGRDTQYF; V gene: TRBV7-3; clone size: NA
CDR3 protein: CASSMQGGSSEQYF; V gene: TRBV19; clone size: NA
CDR3 protein: CAWSVGGPGELFF; V gene: TRBV30; clone size: once
CDR3 protein: CASSTGLAGVQETQYF; V gene: TRBV5-4; clone size: few
CDR3 protein: CASSDSLPGQGRETQYF; V gene: TRBV19; clone size: NA
CDR3 protein: CASSQGIRGKNIQYF; V gene: TRBV4-1; clone size: few
CDR3 protein: CASRPTGISSYEQYF; V gene: TRBV6-5; clone size: NA
CDR3 protein: CASSLVQGAGDGYTF; V gene: TRBV7-2; clone size: few
CDR3 protein: CASSLPGGSYGYTF; V gene: TRBV27; clone size: NA
CDR3 protein: CASSKAGSQSYEQYF; V gene: TRBV11-2; clone size: NA
CDR3 protein: CASSPRFGNRGYGYTF; V gene: TRBV14; clone size: few
CDR3 protein: CASSNPGERYEQYF; V gene: TRBV6-6; clone size: NA
CDR3 protein: CASSGRQGTNTDTQYF; V gene: TRBV5-1; clone size: few
CDR3 protein: CASSGTGVYEQYF; V gene: TRBV2; clone size: NA